Below are 27 T cell receptor beta chains sequenced from a single sample in a study of early T cells in non-severe SARS-CoV-2 infection. TCRdb reprocessed the 5' RACE reads via MiXCR and lists one record per CDR3 protein. In the table there are just over 70,000 distinct CDR3 sequences, around 13% of which are singletons. Sequencing was done on a sample of whole blood. These receptors originate from an adult who was a healthcare worker with PCR-confirmed SARS-CoV-2 infection or an uninfected control (not recorded which).

This clonotype occurred a few times. The gene calls are TRBV7-6 and TRBJ2-7; 11 bases agree with TRBD2. The V gene end was trimmed by 4 bases and the J gene end by 6 bases; junction bases not matched to a gene: 8. This CDR3 comprises 15 residues. Germline V gene data show CDR1 as SGHVS and CDR2 as FNYEAQ. The CDR3 bases are TGTGCCAGCAGCTCCCGGACTAGCGGGTTCAGCGAGCAGTACTTC. Protein: CASSSRTSGFSEQYF.

This clonotype has a count of ten or more. V usage is TRBV12-5 and J usage is TRBJ2-1; D is unresolved. The CDR3 is 17 residues long. V was cut by 6 bases and J by 5 bases, with 23 bases left in between. CDR1 LGHNT and CDR2 FRNRAP come from the germline V gene. CDR3 DNA: TGTGCTAGTGGAATCCAGGATAAGGGCGGCAGACACAATGAGCAGTTCTTC. This codes for CASGIQDKGGRHNEQFF.

Many counts were recorded for this clonotype. V usage is TRBV27 and J usage is TRBJ2-7; 13 bases are shared with TRBD2. The V and J ends lost 5 bases and 3 bases, in that order; junction bases with no gene match: 4. Per the germline V gene, CDR1 is MNHEY and CDR2 is SMNVEV (reference sequence). This CDR3 region has 15 residues. CDR3 DNA: TGTGCCAGCAGTAGGACTAGCGGGAGAATCTACGAGCAGTACTTC. Translation gives CASSRTSGRIYEQYF.

At least ten counts were recorded for this clonotype. The DNA of the CDR3 is TGCAGCGTTGATCCCCGGACAGGGGGCTCGAAGGTCAATGAGCAGTTCTTC. Translation gives CSVDPRTGGSKVNEQFF. The chain recombines TRBV29-1 with TRBJ2-1; 11 bases agree with TRBD1. The CDR3 has 17 amino acids. CDR1 is SQVTM, CDR2 ANQGSEA, per germline. Trimming took 3 bases from V and 6 from J; bases not matched to a gene: 13.

This clonotype was observed a handful of times. The rearrangement uses TRBV2 and TRBJ1-5; perhaps TRBD1 as D (6 bases). Per germline, CDR1 SNHLY and CDR2 FYNNEI. The CDR3 is made up of 15 amino acids. The V and J ends lost 9 bases and 3 bases respectively, with 18 bases between them. The CDR3 region is CASSIDRFNNQPQHF. CDR3 in DNA: TGTGCCAGTTCTATAGACAGGTTTAACAATCAGCCCCAGCATTTT.

The chain carries TRBV6-2 or TRBV6-3 and TRBJ2-7, with D possibly TRBD2 on 6 matching bases. The CDR3 extends over 15 amino acids. V lost 5 bases and J 0 bases, leaving 14 bases between the germline ends. CDR1 and CDR2 from the germline V gene are MNHEY and SVGEGT. The CDR3 region is CASSSDDGSSYEQYF. CDR3 coding DNA: TGTGCCAGCAGTAGTGACGACGGGAGCTCCTACGAGCAGTACTTC.

This clonotype was seen repeatedly, ten times or more. The chain employs TRBV27 and TRBJ2-1; 7 bases are shared with TRBD1. From germline, CDR1 is MNHEY and CDR2 SMNVEV (reference sequence). V shed 5 bases and J 3 bases; nucleotides not matched to a gene: 10. The CDR3 has 16 residues. The CDR3 region has the DNA TGTGCCAGCAGTCCCCCCGGGACAGATATCTACAATGAGCAGTTCTTC. It translates to CASSPPGTDIYNEQFF.

This clonotype has ten or more counts. This chain uses TRBV6-2 or TRBV6-3 with TRBJ2-7; TRBD1 agrees at 8 bases. Germline trimming cut 6 bases from V and 3 bases from J; bases unmatched to any gene: 7. CDR3 length: 14 residues. From germline, CDR1 is MNHEY and CDR2 SVGEGT. CDR3 DNA sequence: TGTGCCAGCAGGACCGCACAGGGGGTCTACGAGCAGTACTTC. Protein: CASRTAQGVYEQYF.

This clonotype was counted at least ten times. The rearrangement links TRBV20-1 to TRBJ2-7; D may be TRBD1 (6 bases). The V and J ends lost 0 bases and 7 bases respectively, with 22 bases between them. The CDR3 length is 16 residues. Germline V gene data show CDR1 as DFQATT and CDR2 as SNEGSKA (reference sequence). The CDR3 loop reads CSARDFLGGPAREQYF. CDR3 in DNA: TGCAGTGCTAGAGATTTCCTAGGGGGTCCTGCACGGGAGCAGTACTTC.

This clonotype appeared many times. CDR3 sequence: CASSLQETIYNEQFF. CDR3 coding DNA: TGTGCCAGCAGTCTACAGGAGACGATCTACAATGAGCAGTTCTTC. This chain connects TRBV27 to TRBJ2-1; a weak D match, TRBD1 (5 bases). The V gene lost 5 bases and the J gene lost 3 bases, with 14 bases spanning the gap. The CDR3 runs to 15 residues. Germline V gives CDR1 MNHEY, CDR2 SMNVEV (reference sequence).

This clonotype occurred many times. This chain joins TRBV24-1 and TRBJ1-2; D gene ambiguous. The V and J ends lost 1 base and 5 bases respectively, with 1 base between them. Germline lookup yields CDR1 KGHDR and CDR2 SFDVKD. The CDR3 extends over 11 amino acids. The CDR3 DNA reads TGTGCCACCAGTGATTTTTATGGCTACACCTTC. Its protein product is CATSDFYGYTF.

This clonotype was counted many times. The CDR3 sequence is CASSFPDRGLYEQYF. The CDR3 bases are TGTGCCAGCAGCTTCCCGGACAGGGGGCTTTACGAGCAGTACTTC. This chain uses TRBV7-9 with TRBJ2-7; TRBD1 matches at 11 bases. The CDR3 is made up of 15 amino acids. Germline-derived CDR1 and CDR2 are SEHNR and FQNEAQ (reference sequence). V lost 3 bases, J lost 4 bases, and 5 bases stayed unmatched.

This clonotype was counted many times. The V call is TRBV6-5, the J call TRBJ2-2, with unresolved D. Germline loops: CDR1 MNHEY, CDR2 SVGAGI. The CDR3 sequence is 16 residues long. The V and J ends lost 1 base and 1 base respectively, with 10 bases between them. Written as DNA, the CDR3 is TGTGCCAGCAGTTACTACGGGCAGAGGAACACCGGGGAGCTGTTTTTT. Its translation: CASSYYGQRNTGELFF.

This clonotype was detected a few times. The gene calls are TRBV27 and TRBJ1-1; D is ambiguous. Germline loops: CDR1 MNHEY, CDR2 SMNVEV (reference sequence). This CDR3 contains 13 residues. V was shortened by 6 bases and J by 0 bases, with 8 bases between the two germline ends. The CDR3 nucleotides are TGTGCCAGCAGACGGAATGTGAACACTGAAGCTTTCTTT. Its translation is CASRRNVNTEAFF.

This clonotype has at least ten counts. The chain combines TRBV28 with TRBJ2-7; D is possibly TRBD1 or TRBD2 (5 bases each). CDR1 is MDHEN and CDR2 is SYDVKM in the germline V gene. Trimming shortened V by 6 bases and J by 7 bases, and 19 bases separated the two germline ends. The CDR3 runs 14 residues. The CDR3 is CASSPEGLSGEQYF. The CDR3 nucleotides read TGTGCCAGCAGCCCCGAGGGGCTGTCCGGGGAGCAGTACTTC.

The chain couples TRBV28 to TRBJ1-6; tentatively, D is TRBD1 (6 bases). Deletions cut 6 bases from V and 7 bases from J, with 16 bases between. The CDR3 is made up of 15 amino acids. CDR1 is MDHEN and CDR2 is SYDVKM in the germline V gene. The CDR3 spells CASRQLAGGNSPLHF. The CDR3 DNA is TGTGCCAGCAGACAGTTAGCGGGGGGCAATTCACCCCTCCACTTT.

There are a few counts of this clonotype. The chain carries TRBV10-3 and TRBJ1-1; 8 positions agree with TRBD1. Germline trimming cut 6 bases from V and 4 bases from J; bases unmatched to any gene: 4. The CDR3 runs 13 residues. In germline, CDR1 is ENHRY, CDR2 SYGVKD. CDR3 nucleotide sequence: TGTGCCATCAGGGAAACAGGGGGCACTGAAGCTTTCTTT. It yields the protein CAIRETGGTEAFF.

This clonotype has at least ten counts. V is TRBV20-1 and J is TRBJ2-5; D is ambiguous. Germline V CDR1 and CDR2: DFQATT, SNEGSKA (reference sequence). The CDR3 covers 16 residues. Trimming cost V 0 bases and J 4 bases, with 18 bases left between them. The CDR3: CSARDPGGPTSETQYF. CDR3 DNA: TGCAGTGCTAGAGATCCGGGCGGCCCGACCTCAGAGACCCAGTACTTC.

The sample holds one count of this clonotype. The chain carries TRBV27 and TRBJ1-5, with D possibly being TRBD1 (6 bases). CDR3 length equals 16 residues. Germline V gene sequence: CDR1 MNHEY, CDR2 SMNVEV (reference sequence). Trimming shortened V by 8 bases and J by 3 bases, and 20 bases separated the two germline ends. CDR3 sequence reads: CASGGRGGKPNQPQHF. CDR3 in DNA: TGTGCCAGCGGAGGTAGGGGGGGTAAACCCAATCAGCCCCAGCATTTT.

This clonotype was recorded at least ten times. This sequence joins TRBV5-1 and TRBJ1-1; D uncertain. With 1 base removed from V and 0 bases from J, the gap between germline ends came to 13 bases. Germline CDR1 is SGHRS and CDR2 is YFSETQ. The CDR3 has 16 residues. CDR3 region: CASSLTREGMNTEAFF. CDR3 nucleotide sequence: TGCGCCAGCAGCTTGACCAGAGAAGGCATGAACACTGAAGCTTTCTTT.

The table lists this clonotype with many counts. V is TRBV2 and J is TRBJ2-1, with TRBD2 matching 10 bases. The CDR3 spans 16 residues. CDR1 is SNHLY, CDR2 FYNNEI, per germline. V lost 7 bases, J lost 5 bases, and 11 bases stayed unmatched. This CDR3 reads CASILITGTSDNEQFF. The CDR3 nucleotides are TGTGCCAGCATACTCATCACCGGGACTAGCGACAATGAGCAGTTCTTC.

This clonotype was observed many times. The genes are TRBV29-1 and TRBJ1-1; D call uncertain. This CDR3 spans 11 amino acids. V was trimmed by 5 bases and J by 10 bases, leaving 14 bases between them. The germline V gene encodes CDR1 SQVTM and CDR2 ANQGSEA. The CDR3 DNA follows: TGCAGCGTTTTTGGGGATACTCGAGCTTTCTTT. This gives the protein CSVFGDTRAFF.

In its sample, this clonotype was seen many times. This chain links TRBV10-3 with TRBJ2-3; TRBD2 might be the D (6 bases). Trimming stripped 3 bases from V and 1 base from J, with 11 bases between. Per germline, CDR1 ENHRY and CDR2 SYGVKD. This CDR3 is 15 amino acids long. The CDR3 nucleotides read TGTGCCATCAGTGAAGGTAGCGGCCGCACAGATACGCAGTATTTT. Protein: CAISEGSGRTDTQYF.

This clonotype came up many times. The chain carries TRBV7-2 and TRBJ1-1; 7 nucleotides agree with TRBD1. The CDR3 is 12 residues long. With V trimmed by 5 bases and J by 11 bases, 8 bases remained unmatched. Germline CDR1 reads SGHTA; CDR2 reads FQGNSA. CDR3 region: CASSRNRDSAFF. CDR3 bases: TGTGCCAGCAGCCGAAATAGGGACAGTGCTTTCTTT.

This clonotype was detected ten times or more. The rearrangement joins TRBV27 to TRBJ2-5, with 8 bases identical to TRBD1. The germline CDR1 and CDR2 sequences are MNHEY and SMNVEV (reference sequence). This CDR3 has 13 residues. V lost 3 bases, J lost 4 bases, and 1 base stayed unmatched. In DNA, the CDR3 is TGTGCCAGCAGTTTCAGGGGGCGAGAGACCCAGTACTTC. Amino acid sequence: CASSFRGRETQYF.

This clonotype was picked up a small number of times. The chain recombines TRBV5-1 with TRBJ1-2, with TRBD1 as a possible D gene (6 bases). Trimming took 6 bases from V and 3 from J, leaving 18 bases between them. The CDR3 has 15 residues. Looked up from germline, CDR1 is SGHRS and CDR2 is YFSETQ. CDR3 sequence (DNA): TGCGCCAGCACCCCTGGAGGGGGGCTCGACTATGGCTACACCTTC. Protein sequence: CASTPGGGLDYGYTF.

This clonotype was observed at least ten times. This rearrangement joins TRBV5-8 to TRBJ2-7; a weak D match, TRBD2 (5 bases). Trimming cost V 0 bases and J 5 bases, with 15 bases left between them. The CDR3 covers 15 residues. The germline V gene encodes CDR1 SGHTS and CDR2 YDEGEE. The CDR3: CASSLAGREGDEQYF. In DNA, the CDR3 is TGTGCCAGCAGCTTGGCCGGACGGGAAGGTGACGAGCAGTACTTC.